This T cell receptor beta chain stems from a study of cytomegalovirus exposure and HLA in healthy donors. Concerning this clone itself: The antigen remains unidentified. One junction end disagrees with the germline gene, perhaps due to a read error.

This CDR3 region has 16 residues. Germline values: CDR1 SEHNR, CDR2 FQNEAQ (reference sequence). With 60 Vbeta and 13 Jbeta primers, the PCR was carried out. Assay used: immunoSEQ multiplex PCR; TCRdb lists only in-frame clones, some missing. There are 100,000 to 150,000 clones in the sample; more than 65% occur only once, and about 1.8% lies in the top ten. Notes on the study in general: Several V segments, TRBV6-2 and TRBV6-3 among them, could not be told apart and were dropped. When a later analysis compared HLA-associated TCR beta chains with equally common others, the HLA-associated chains turned out to be more clonally expanded and to have lower generation probabilities.

The chain recombines TRBV7-9 with TRBJ1-1; D is possibly TRBD1 (5 bases). The sequence came from a man younger than 30 in good health and CMV-seronegative. The sequenced material came from PBMCs. As DNA, the CDR3 is TGTTCCAGCAGCTCTACGTCCGGGGGGTTGAACACTGAAGCTTTCTTT. This sequence encodes CSSSSTSGGLNTEAFF.